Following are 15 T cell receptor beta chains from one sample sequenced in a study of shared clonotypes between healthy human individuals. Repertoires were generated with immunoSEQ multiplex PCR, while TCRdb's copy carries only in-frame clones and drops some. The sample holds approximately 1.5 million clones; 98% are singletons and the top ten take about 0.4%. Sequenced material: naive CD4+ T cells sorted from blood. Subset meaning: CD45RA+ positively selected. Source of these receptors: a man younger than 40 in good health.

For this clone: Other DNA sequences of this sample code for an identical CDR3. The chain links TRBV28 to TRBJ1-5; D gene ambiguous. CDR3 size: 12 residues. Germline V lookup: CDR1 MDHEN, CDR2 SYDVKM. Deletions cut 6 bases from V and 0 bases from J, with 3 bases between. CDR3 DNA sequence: TGTGCCAGCAGGGATAGCAATCAGCCCCAGCATTTT. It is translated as CASRDSNQPQHF.

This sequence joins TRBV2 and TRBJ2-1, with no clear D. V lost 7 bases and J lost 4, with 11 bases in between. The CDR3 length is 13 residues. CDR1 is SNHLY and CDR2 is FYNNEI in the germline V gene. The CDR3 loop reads CASTRGFYNEQFF. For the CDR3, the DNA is TGTGCCAGCACCCGAGGCTTTTACAATGAGCAGTTCTTC.

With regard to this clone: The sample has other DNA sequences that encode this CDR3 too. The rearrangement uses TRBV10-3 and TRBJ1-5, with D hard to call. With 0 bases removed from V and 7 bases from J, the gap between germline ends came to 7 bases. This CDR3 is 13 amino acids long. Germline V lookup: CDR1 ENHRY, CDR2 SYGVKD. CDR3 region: CAISESSGQPQHF. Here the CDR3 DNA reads TGTGCCATCAGTGAGTCGTCTGGCCAGCCCCAGCATTTT.

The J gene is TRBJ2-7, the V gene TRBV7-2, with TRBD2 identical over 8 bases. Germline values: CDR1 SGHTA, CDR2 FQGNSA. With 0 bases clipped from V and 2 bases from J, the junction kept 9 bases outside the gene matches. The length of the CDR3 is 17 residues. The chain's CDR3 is CASSLAGGSGVTYEQYF. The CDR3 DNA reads TGTGCCAGCAGCTTAGCGGGTGGTAGCGGGGTTACCTACGAGCAGTACTTC.

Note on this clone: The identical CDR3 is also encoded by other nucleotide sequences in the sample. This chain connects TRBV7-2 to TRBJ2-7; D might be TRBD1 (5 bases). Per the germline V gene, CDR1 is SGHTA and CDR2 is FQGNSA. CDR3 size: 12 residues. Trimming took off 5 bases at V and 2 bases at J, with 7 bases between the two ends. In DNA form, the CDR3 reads TGTGCCAGCAGCCTAGGGGCCTACGAGCAGTACTTC. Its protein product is CASSLGAYEQYF.

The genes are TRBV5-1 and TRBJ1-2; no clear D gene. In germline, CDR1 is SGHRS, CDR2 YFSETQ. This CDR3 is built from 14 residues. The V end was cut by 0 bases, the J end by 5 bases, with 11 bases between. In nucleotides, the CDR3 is TGCGCCAGCAGCTTGGGGCCTATAGGTTATGGCTACACCTTC. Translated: CASSLGPIGYGYTF.

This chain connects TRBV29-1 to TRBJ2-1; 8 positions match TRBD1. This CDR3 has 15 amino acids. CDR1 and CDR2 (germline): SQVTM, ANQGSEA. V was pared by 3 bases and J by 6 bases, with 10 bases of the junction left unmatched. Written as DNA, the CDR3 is TGCAGCGTTGAGGTCGGGACAGGTAATATCAATGAGCAGTTCTTC. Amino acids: CSVEVGTGNINEQFF.

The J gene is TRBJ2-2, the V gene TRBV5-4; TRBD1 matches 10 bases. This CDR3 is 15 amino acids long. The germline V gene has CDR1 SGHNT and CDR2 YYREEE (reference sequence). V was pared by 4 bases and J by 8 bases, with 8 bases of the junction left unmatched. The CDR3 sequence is CASSLKDRGEGELFF. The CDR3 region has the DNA TGTGCCAGCAGCCTGAAGGACAGGGGGGAAGGGGAGCTGTTTTTT.

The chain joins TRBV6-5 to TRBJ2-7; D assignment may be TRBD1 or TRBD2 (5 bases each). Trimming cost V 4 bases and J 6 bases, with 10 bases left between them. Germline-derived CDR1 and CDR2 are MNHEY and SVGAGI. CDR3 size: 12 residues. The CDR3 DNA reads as TGTGCCAGCAGTTCGGGACCCCGCGAGCAGTACTTC. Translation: CASSSGPREQYF.

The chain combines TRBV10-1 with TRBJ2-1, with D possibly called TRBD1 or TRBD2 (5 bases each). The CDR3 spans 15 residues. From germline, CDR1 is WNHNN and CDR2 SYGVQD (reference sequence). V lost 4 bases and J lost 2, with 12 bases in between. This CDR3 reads CASSGPRGAYNEQFF. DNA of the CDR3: TGCGCCAGCAGTGGGCCGAGAGGGGCCTACAATGAGCAGTTCTTC.

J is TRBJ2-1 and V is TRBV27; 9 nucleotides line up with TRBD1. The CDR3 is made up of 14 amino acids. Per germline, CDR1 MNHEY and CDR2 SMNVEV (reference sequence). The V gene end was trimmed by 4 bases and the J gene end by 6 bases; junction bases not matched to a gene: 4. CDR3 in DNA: TGTGCCAGCAGTTCCCCGGGACAGGGCAATGAGCAGTTCTTC. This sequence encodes CASSSPGQGNEQFF.

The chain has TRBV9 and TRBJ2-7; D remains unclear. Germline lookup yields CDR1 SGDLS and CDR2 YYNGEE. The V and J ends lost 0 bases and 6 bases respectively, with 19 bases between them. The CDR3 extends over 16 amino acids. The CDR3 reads CASSVDPAGPILEQYF. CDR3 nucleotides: TGTGCCAGCAGCGTAGACCCTGCCGGGCCTATCCTCGAGCAGTACTTC.

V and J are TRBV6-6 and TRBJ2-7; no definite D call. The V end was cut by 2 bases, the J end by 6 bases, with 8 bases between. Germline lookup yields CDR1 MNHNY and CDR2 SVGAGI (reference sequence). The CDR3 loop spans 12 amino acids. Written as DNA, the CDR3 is TGTGCCAGCAGTTACCGGGTGATCGAGCAGTACTTC. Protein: CASSYRVIEQYF.

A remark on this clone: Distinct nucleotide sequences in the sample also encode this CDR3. CDR3 sequence (DNA): TGTGCCAGCAGCTCCCTCGGGGGGCAAGAGACCCAGTACTTC. It codes for CASSSLGGQETQYF. The rearrangement links TRBV7-9 to TRBJ2-5, with TRBD2 matching 7 bases. CDR1 and CDR2 from the germline V gene are SEHNR and FQNEAQ (reference sequence). The CDR3 extends over 14 amino acids. Trimming cost V 4 bases and J 2 bases; bases outside gene matches: 4.

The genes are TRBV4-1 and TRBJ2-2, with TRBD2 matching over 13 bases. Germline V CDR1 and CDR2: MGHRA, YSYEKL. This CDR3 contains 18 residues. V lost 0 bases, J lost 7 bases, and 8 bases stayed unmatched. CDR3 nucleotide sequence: TGCGCCAGCAGCCAAGAAAGCTGGACTAGCGGGAGTGGCGGGGAGCTGTTTTTT. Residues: CASSQESWTSGSGGELFF.